These 16 T cell receptor beta chains were all obtained from the same sample, sequenced in a study of T cell repertoires in cytomegalovirus infection. No cognate antigen is known for these TCRs. TCRdb passed the reads through MiXCR, listing each CDR3 protein once. The data show 750,000 to 950,000 distinct CDR3 sequences, with under 35% seen just once and roughly 14% held by the top ten. Source: cultured CD8+ T cells from PBMCs, taken from culture after CMV antigen stimulation. These receptors all stem from a human donor in good health (CMV status not recorded). Some clones in this sample may be carry-over from other donors' samples.

The CDR3 reads CASSPPQGAGTGELFF. CDR3 DNA sequence: TGTGCCAGCAGTCCCCCACAGGGGGCAGGCACCGGGGAGCTGTTTTTT. The J gene is TRBJ2-2, the V gene TRBV28; 9 bases match TRBD1. From germline, CDR1 is MDHEN and CDR2 SYDVKM. This CDR3 is built from 16 residues. With V trimmed by 5 bases and J by 4 bases, 8 bases remained unmatched.

This clonotype occurred many times. This sequence joins TRBV27 and TRBJ1-5, with D uncertain. Trimming pared 5 bases from V and 0 bases from J, leaving 14 bases between. Germline V lookup: CDR1 MNHEY, CDR2 SMNVEV (reference sequence). The CDR3 length is 16 residues. CDR3 loop: CASSPDLRYSNQPQHF. Here the CDR3 DNA reads TGTGCCAGCAGTCCCGACCTGCGGTATAGCAATCAGCCCCAGCATTTT.

This clonotype was recorded only once. This chain connects TRBV4-1 to TRBJ2-7; D is perhaps TRBD1 (5 bases). CDR3 length equals 14 residues. V lost 2 bases and J 2 bases, leaving 10 bases between the germline ends. Germline values: CDR1 MGHRA, CDR2 YSYEKL. DNA for the CDR3: TGCGCCAGCAGCCAAAGCACAGGCCCCTACGAGCAGTACTTC. It codes for CASSQSTGPYEQYF.

This rearrangement joins TRBV20-1 to TRBJ1-4; 9 bases align to TRBD1. V gave up 0 bases and J gave up 6 bases; unmatched junction bases: 8. This CDR3 is built from 16 residues. CDR1 and CDR2 (germline): DFQATT, SNEGSKA (reference sequence). The CDR3 DNA is TGCAGTGCTAGAGATCCTAAGGGACAGGGAGATGAAAAACTGTTTTTT. Translation gives CSARDPKGQGDEKLFF.

CDR3 DNA: TGTGCCAGCAGCCTACTAGGCCTCTCCTACAATGAGCAGTTCTTC. Its protein is CASSLLGLSYNEQFF. The chain links TRBV6-8 to TRBJ2-1, with D perhaps matching TRBD2 (5 bases). There are 15 residues in the CDR3. Trimming removed 6 bases from V and 0 bases from J, with 12 bases in between. Germline V lookup: CDR1 MNHGY, CDR2 SAAAGT.

The rearrangement uses TRBV7-9 and TRBJ2-2, with a tentative D call TRBD1 (5 bases). The V end lost 4 bases, the J end lost 1 base, and 13 bases lay between the germline ends. This CDR3 comprises 16 residues. Looked up from germline, CDR1 is SEHNR and CDR2 is FQNEAQ (reference sequence). This CDR3 is CASSSQSGQNTGELFF. The CDR3 bases are TGTGCCAGCAGCTCTCAATCTGGACAGAACACCGGGGAGCTGTTTTTT.

The J gene is TRBJ1-1, the V gene TRBV6-1; D not certain. The CDR3 runs 14 residues. The ends were cut back, 7 bases at V and 1 base at J, with 13 bases in the middle. Germline CDR1 and CDR2: MNHNS and SASEGT. CDR3 nucleotide sequence: TGTGCCAGCACCAAAGGACCGAAGAACACTGAAGCTTTCTTT. Translation: CASTKGPKNTEAFF.

The J gene is TRBJ2-4, the V gene TRBV19, with 11 bases that match TRBD1. Per the germline V gene, CDR1 is LNHDA and CDR2 is SQIVND (reference sequence). The CDR3 spans 16 residues. The V segment lost 5 bases and the J segment 5 bases; nucleotides outside the gene matches: 8. In DNA form, the CDR3 reads TGTGCCAGTAGTGTTCCGGGACAGGGGGATGAAAACATTCAGTACTTC. Residues: CASSVPGQGDENIQYF.

A word on this clonotype: This may be a read error, as it is one base from a much larger clone. The chain recombines TRBV7-6 with TRBJ2-2, with D uncertain. The CDR3 runs to 15 residues. CDR1 is SGHVS, CDR2 FNYEAQ, per germline. In DNA, the CDR3 is TGTACCAGCAGCTTAGTCGATTCGAACACCGGGGAGCTGTTTTTT. Translated: CTSSLVDSNTGELFF.

On this clonotype: One end of the junction fails to match germline, which may point to a read error. The V call is TRBV12-3 or TRBV12-4, the J call TRBJ2-3; maybe TRBD2 (5 bases). The CDR3 runs 10 residues. Here the CDR3 DNA reads TGTGCCAGCATGGGAGATACACAGTATTTT. Translated: CASMGDTQYF.

The rearrangement uses TRBV6-6 and TRBJ1-1, with D possibly being TRBD1 (5 bases). Between the trimmed V and J ends, which lost 0 bases and 7 bases, there was a span of 18 bases. The germline CDR1 and CDR2 sequences are MNHNY and SVGAGI (reference sequence). CDR3 size: 16 residues. CDR3 nucleotide sequence: TGTGCCAGCAGTTACTCCCTGACAGAGATTTTTATTGAAGCTTTCTTT. It specifies CASSYSLTEIFIEAFF.

This clonotype showed up just a few times. The rearrangement joins TRBV4-2 to TRBJ1-2; D ambiguous. Germline assignment: CDR1 LGHNA and CDR2 YNFKEQ. The CDR3 extends over 15 amino acids. V lost 0 bases and J 4 bases, leaving 12 bases between the germline ends. The CDR3 DNA reads TGTGCCAGCAGCCAAGAGGGCTTGGTGCTCTATGGCTACACCTTC. As protein: CASSQEGLVLYGYTF.

The gene calls are TRBV7-9 and TRBJ2-3; D unresolved. Germline V gene data show CDR1 as SEHNR and CDR2 as FQNEAQ (reference sequence). Trimming removed 6 bases from V and 1 base from J, with 14 bases in between. The CDR3 is made up of 15 amino acids. The CDR3 DNA is TGTGCCAGCAGTATTAAGCCCGAAGGCACAGATACGCAGTATTTT. As protein: CASSIKPEGTDTQYF.

This clonotype came up a few times. The chain combines TRBV27 with TRBJ1-3; D not certain. Trimming cost V 4 bases and J 4 bases, with 17 bases left between them. CDR3 length equals 16 residues. CDR1 and CDR2 (germline): MNHEY, SMNVEV (reference sequence). The CDR3 here is CASSSRLGFAGNTIYF. CDR3 in DNA: TGTGCCAGCAGTTCCCGTTTGGGGTTTGCGGGAAACACCATATATTTT.

The rearrangement uses TRBV7-6 and TRBJ2-1, with TRBD2 matching 10 bases. The CDR3 runs 18 residues. CDR1 and CDR2 from the germline V gene are SGHVS and FNYEAQ. With 1 base clipped from V and 0 bases from J, the junction kept 6 bases outside the gene matches. The CDR3 DNA follows: TGTGCCAGCAGCTTAGGGTACCCTAGCGGGAGCTCCTACAATGAGCAGTTCTTC. Its translation is CASSLGYPSGSSYNEQFF. Full variable domain (outside the CDR3, taken from reference TRBV7-6 and TRBJ2-1): GAGVSQSPRYKVTKRGQDVALRCDPISGHVSLYWYRQALGQGPEFLTYFNYEAQQDKSGLPNDRFSAERPEGSISTLTIQRTEQRDSAMYRCASSLGYPSGSSYNEQFFGPGTRLTVL.

This clonotype was observed a few times. This chain joins TRBV7-6 and TRBJ2-7; 7 nucleotides match TRBD1. The CDR3 contains 14 residues. Per germline, CDR1 SGHVS and CDR2 FNYEAQ. The J segment lost 3 bases and the V segment lost 5 bases, leaving 7 bases of the junction unmatched. CDR3 sequence reads: CASSPRDSVYEQYF. The CDR3 DNA sequence: TGTGCCAGCAGCCCTCGGGACAGTGTCTACGAGCAGTACTTC.